This T cell receptor beta chain was sequenced for a study of T cells after somatic rescue of genetic block. This table comes from immunoSEQ multiplex PCR, and its TCRdb copy is limited to in-frame clones, with some not included. The repertoire has about 72,000 clones, roughly 91% of them found once; the top ten carry 2.8%. This CDR3 contains 14 residues. Germline V gene data show CDR1 as MNHNS and CDR2 as SASEGT. V trimming: 4 bases; J trimming: 9 bases; junction bases outside the gene matches: 8. The receptor was isolated from a man aged 30 to 45. This sequence joins TRBV6-1 and TRBJ2-1, with 8 bases fitting TRBD1. Material: peripheral blood mononuclear cells (PBMCs). The CDR3 nucleotides read TGTGCCAGCAGTGCCAGGGGGCGGTGGGGTGAGCAGTTCTTC. Protein: CASSARGRWGEQFF.